This TCR beta chain originates from a study of post-analysis software for immune sequencing data. The wider study: As for disease course, relapsing-remitting, secondary progressive and progressive-relapsing multiple sclerosis were all included.

Overall study results and limits: TRBV5-6, TRBV5-1 and TRBV20-1 belonged to a set of about 5 TRBV segments that were more frequent in patients than controls. Significantly lower normalized Chao1 diversity was seen in multiple sclerosis patients than in controls. Strong co-clustering by F measure was seen for same-batch samples.

A word on this clonotype: Its antigen is unknown.

Per the germline V gene, CDR1 is DFQATT and CDR2 is SNEGSKA (reference sequence). The CDR3 is made up of 16 amino acids. The junction had 11 bases not matched to a gene; V was cut back by 7 bases and J by 3 bases. Libraries were made from TCR beta cDNA, and they carried unique molecular identifiers. Each batch of about 0.95 to 10 million T cells produced some 450,000 cDNA molecules. Each CDR3 protein is one row after TCRdb ran MiXCR on the PCR reads. The table has roughly 800,000 distinct CDR3 sequences, roughly 50% seen once. Sequencing was done on a sample of blood. The chain joins TRBV20-1 to TRBJ2-5; 13 bases agree with TRBD2. The sequence came from a girl aged 5-17 years with multiple sclerosis. The CDR3 protein is CSVSPIGTSGKETQYF. The CDR3 DNA is TGCAGTGTTTCACCGATTGGGACTAGCGGGAAAGAGACCCAGTACTTC.